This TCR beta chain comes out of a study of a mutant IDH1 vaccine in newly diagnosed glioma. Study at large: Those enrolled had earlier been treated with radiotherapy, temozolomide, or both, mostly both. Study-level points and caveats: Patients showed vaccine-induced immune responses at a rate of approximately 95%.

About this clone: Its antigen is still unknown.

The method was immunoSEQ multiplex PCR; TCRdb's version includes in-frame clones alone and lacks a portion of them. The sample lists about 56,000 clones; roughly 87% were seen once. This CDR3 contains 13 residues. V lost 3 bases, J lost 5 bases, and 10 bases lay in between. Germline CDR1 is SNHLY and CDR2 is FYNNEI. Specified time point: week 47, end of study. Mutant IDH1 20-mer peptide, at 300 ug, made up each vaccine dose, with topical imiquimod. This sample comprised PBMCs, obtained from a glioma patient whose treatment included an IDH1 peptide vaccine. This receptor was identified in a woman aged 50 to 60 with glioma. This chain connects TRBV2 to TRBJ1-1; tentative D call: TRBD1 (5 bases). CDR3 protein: CASSEGGETEAFF. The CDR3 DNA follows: TGTGCCAGCAGTGAGGGGGGAGAGACTGAAGCTTTCTTT.